This T cell receptor (beta chain) was obtained from a study of T cells in localized non-small cell lung cancer. General study points: Out of the top 100 tumor clones, a median roughly 58 were seen in adjacent lung. Longer overall survival was associated with a higher density of T cells in the blood.

Generated by immunoSEQ multiplex PCR, the TCRdb table keeps only in-frame clones and is missing some. This sample yields tens of thousands of clones, of which around four fifths are seen a single time; 17% belongs to the top ten. The CDR3 has 13 amino acids. The trim removed 0 bases at V and 8 bases at J, leaving 1 base unmatched. Germline CDR1 LGHNA, CDR2 YNFKEQ. This clone was counted a few times. What it binds is unknown. The material was peripheral blood mononuclear cells, obtained before any cancer treatment. The chain links TRBV4-2 to TRBJ1-2, with 9 bases that match TRBD1. The TCR comes from a man aged 35-69 years with stage III lung adenocarcinoma. Written as DNA, the CDR3 is TGTGCCAGCAGCCAAGAAGGACAGGGGGGCTACACCTTC. It yields the protein CASSQEGQGGYTF.